This T cell receptor (beta chain) is from a study of T cells after yellow fever vaccination. Points from the study as a whole: Some clonotypes were seen in both the CD4 and the CD8 compartments. These made up a small share and likely arose from convergent recombination.

With regard to this clonotype: What it recognizes is unknown.

Researchers made TCR cDNA using 5'RACE template switching, and this step added a universal primer site and UMIs. TCRdb reanalysed the 5' RACE reads using MiXCR and keeps one entry per CDR3 protein. The table includes about 580,000 distinct CDR3 sequences, about 15% detected once. This TCR derives from a man younger than 35 who received the YFV17D yellow fever vaccine. The sample was PBMCs, taken 5 days after the first yellow fever vaccination.

The CDR3 coding sequence is TGCGCCAGCAACGGGGGGCCGCAAGAGACCCAGTACTTC. Protein sequence: CASNGGPQETQYF. The V gene is TRBV5-1, the J gene TRBJ2-5, with D perhaps TRBD2 (7 bases). CDR1 and CDR2 from the germline V gene are SGHRS and YFSETQ. The CDR3 runs to 13 residues. Trimming left V 6 bases short and J 2 bases short, with 11 bases between.